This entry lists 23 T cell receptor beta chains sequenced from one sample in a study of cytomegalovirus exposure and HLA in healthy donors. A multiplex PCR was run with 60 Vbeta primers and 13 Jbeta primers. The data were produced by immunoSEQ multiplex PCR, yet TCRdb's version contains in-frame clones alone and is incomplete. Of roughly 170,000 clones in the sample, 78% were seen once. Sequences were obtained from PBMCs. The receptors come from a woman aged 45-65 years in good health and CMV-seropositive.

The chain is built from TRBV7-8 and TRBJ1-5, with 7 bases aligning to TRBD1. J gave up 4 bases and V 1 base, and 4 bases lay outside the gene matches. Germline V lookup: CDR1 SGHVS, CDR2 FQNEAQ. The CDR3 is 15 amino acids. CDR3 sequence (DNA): TGTGCCAGCAGCTTAGTTACAGGGGCTAATCAGCCCCAGCATTTT. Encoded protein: CASSLVTGANQPQHF.

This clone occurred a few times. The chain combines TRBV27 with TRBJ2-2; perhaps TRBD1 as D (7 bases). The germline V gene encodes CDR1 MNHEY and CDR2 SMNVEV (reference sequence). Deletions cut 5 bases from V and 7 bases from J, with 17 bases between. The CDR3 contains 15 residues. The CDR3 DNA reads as TGTGCCAGCAGTCCCATGGTCCAGGGGGGCGGGGAGCTGTTTTTT. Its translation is CASSPMVQGGGELFF.

CDR3: CASTLGTFSSYEQYF. The CDR3 bases are TGTGCCAGCACCCTCGGGACTTTCAGCTCCTACGAGCAGTACTTC. The chain uses TRBV7-2 and TRBJ2-7; D may be TRBD2 (6 bases). Germline loops: CDR1 SGHTA, CDR2 FQGNSA. Between the trimmed V and J ends, which lost 7 bases and 0 bases, there was a span of 16 bases. The CDR3 loop spans 15 amino acids. Filled out from reference TRBV7-2 and TRBJ2-7, the complete variable domain reads GAGVSQSPSNKVTEKGKDVELRCDPISGHTALYWYRQSLGQGLEFLIYFQGNSAPDKSGLPSDRFSAERTGGSVSTLTIQRTQQEDSAVYLCASTLGTFSSYEQYFGPGTRLTVT.

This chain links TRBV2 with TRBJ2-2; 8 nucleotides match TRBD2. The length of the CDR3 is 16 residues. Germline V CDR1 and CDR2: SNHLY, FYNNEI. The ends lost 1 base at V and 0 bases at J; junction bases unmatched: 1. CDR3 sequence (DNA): TGTGCCAGCAGTGAAGGCGGGGGGTCGAACACCGGGGAGCTGTTTTTT. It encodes CASSEGGGSNTGELFF. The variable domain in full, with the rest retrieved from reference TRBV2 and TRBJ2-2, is EPEVTQTPSHQVTQMGQEVILRCVPISNHLYFYWYRQILGQKVEFLVSFYNNEISEKSEIFDDQFSVERPDGSNFTLKIRSTKLEDSAMYFCASSEGGGSNTGELFFGEGSRLTVL.

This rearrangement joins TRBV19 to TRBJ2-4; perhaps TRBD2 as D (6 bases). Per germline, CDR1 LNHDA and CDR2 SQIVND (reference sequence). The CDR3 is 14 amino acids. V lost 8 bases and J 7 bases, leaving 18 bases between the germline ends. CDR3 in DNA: TGTGCCAGTTCTCCTCCCCCTGGGGGGAACATTCAGTACTTC. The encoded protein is CASSPPPGGNIQYF.

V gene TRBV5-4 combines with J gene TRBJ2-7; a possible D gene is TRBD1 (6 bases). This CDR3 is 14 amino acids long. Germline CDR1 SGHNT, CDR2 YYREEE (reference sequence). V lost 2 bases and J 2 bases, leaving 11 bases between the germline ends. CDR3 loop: CASSFQGRAYEQYF. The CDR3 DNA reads TGTGCCAGCAGCTTCCAGGGGCGCGCCTACGAGCAGTACTTC. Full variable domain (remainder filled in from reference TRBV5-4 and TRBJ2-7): ETGVTQSPTHLIKTRGQQVTLRCSSQSGHNTVSWYQQALGQGPQFIFQYYREEENGRGNFPPRFSGLQFPNYSSELNVNALELDDSALYLCASSFQGRAYEQYFGPGTRLTVT.

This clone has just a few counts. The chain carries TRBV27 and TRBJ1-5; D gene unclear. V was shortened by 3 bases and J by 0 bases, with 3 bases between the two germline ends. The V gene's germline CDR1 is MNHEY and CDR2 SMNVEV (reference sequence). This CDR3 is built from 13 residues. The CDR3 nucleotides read TGTGCCAGCAGTTTCGTTAGCAATCAGCCCCAGCATTTT. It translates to CASSFVSNQPQHF.

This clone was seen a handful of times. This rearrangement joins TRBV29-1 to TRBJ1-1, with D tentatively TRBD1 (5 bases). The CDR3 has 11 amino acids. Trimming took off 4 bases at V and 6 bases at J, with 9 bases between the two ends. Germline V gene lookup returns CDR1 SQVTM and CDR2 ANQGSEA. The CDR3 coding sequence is TGCAGCGTTGTAGGGGCTCCTGAAGCTTTCTTT. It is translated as CSVVGAPEAFF.

The CDR3 region is CASSLGGEAPEQYF. CDR3 DNA: TGCGCCAGCAGCTTGGGGGGGGAGGCCCCCGAGCAGTACTTC. The rearrangement joins TRBV5-1 to TRBJ2-7; tentative D call: TRBD2 (6 bases). The CDR3 contains 14 residues. Germline V CDR1 and CDR2: SGHRS, YFSETQ. Deletions cut 0 bases from V and 6 bases from J, with 13 bases between.

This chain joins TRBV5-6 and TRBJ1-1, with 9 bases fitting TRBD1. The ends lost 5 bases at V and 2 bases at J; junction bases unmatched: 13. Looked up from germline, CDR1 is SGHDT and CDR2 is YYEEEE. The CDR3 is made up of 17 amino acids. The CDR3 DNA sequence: TGTGCCAGCAGTACCGGGACAGGGAGTCTGTTAAACACTGAAGCTTTCTTT. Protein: CASSTGTGSLLNTEAFF. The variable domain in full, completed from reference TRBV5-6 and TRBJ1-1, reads DAGVTQSPTHLIKTRGQQVTLRCSPKSGHDTVSWYQQALGQGPQFIFQYYEEEERQRGNFPDRFSGHQFPNYSSELNVNALLLGDSALYLCASSTGTGSLLNTEAFFGQGTRLTVV.

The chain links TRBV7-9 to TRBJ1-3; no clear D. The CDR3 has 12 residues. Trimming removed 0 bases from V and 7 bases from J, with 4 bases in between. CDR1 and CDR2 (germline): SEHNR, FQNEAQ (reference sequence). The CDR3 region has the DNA TGTGCCAGCAGCTTAGCTCGGAACACCATATATTTT. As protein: CASSLARNTIYF.

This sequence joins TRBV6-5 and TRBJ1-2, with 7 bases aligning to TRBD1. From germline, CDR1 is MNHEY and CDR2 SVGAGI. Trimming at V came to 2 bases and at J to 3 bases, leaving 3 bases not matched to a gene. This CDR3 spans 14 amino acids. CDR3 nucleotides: TGTGCCAGCAGTTACGGGGACAGATACTATGGCTACACCTTC. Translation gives CASSYGDRYYGYTF.

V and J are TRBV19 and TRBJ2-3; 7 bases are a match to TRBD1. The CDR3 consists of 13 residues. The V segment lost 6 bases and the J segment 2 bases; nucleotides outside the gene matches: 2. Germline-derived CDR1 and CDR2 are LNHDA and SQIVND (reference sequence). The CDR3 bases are TGTGCCAGTAGGGGGACAGCCACAGATACGCAGTATTTT. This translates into CASRGTATDTQYF.

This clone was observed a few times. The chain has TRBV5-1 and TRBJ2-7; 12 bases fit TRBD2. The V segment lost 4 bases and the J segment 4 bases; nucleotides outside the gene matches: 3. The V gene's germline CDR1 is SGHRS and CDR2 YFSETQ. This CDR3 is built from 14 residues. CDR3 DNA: TGCGCCAGCAGCACTAGCGGGGGGACGTACGAGCAGTACTTC. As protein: CASSTSGGTYEQYF.

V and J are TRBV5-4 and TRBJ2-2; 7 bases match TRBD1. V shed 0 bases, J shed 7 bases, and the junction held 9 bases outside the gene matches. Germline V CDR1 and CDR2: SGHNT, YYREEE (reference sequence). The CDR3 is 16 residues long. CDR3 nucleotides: TGTGCCAGCAGCTTGGAGACAGGGTTAAAGTTCGGGGAGCTGTTTTTT. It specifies CASSLETGLKFGELFF.

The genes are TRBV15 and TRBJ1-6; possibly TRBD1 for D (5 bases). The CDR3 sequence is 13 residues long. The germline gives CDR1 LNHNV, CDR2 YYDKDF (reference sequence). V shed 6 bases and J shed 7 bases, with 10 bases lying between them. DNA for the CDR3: TGTGCCACCAGTTCAGGGAGGAATTCACCCCTCCACTTT. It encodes CATSSGRNSPLHF.

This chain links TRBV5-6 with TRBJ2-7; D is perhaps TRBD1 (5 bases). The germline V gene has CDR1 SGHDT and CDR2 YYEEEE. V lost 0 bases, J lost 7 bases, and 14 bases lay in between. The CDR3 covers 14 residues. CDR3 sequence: CASSLGTLAWEQYF. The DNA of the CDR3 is TGTGCCAGCAGCTTGGGGACACTTGCCTGGGAGCAGTACTTC.

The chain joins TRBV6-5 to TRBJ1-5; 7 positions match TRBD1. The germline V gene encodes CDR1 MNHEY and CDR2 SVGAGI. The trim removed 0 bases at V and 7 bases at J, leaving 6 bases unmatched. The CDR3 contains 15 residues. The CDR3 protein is CASSYSRTGGQPQHF. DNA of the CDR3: TGTGCCAGCAGTTACTCTCGGACAGGTGGACAGCCCCAGCATTTT.

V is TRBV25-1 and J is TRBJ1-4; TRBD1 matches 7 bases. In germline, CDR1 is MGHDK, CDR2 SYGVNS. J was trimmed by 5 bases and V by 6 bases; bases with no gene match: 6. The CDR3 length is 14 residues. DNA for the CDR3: TGTGCCAGCAGCCCGGGACAGCTGAATGAAAAACTGTTTTTT. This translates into CASSPGQLNEKLFF.

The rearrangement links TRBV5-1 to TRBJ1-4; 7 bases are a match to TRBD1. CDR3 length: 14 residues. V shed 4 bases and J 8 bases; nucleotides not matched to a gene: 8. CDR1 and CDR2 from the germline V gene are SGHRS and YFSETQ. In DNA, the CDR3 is TGCGCCAGCAGCGACGGACAGGCAGGAGAAAAACTGTTTTTT. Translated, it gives CASSDGQAGEKLFF. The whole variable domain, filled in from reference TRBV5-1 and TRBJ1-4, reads KAGVTQTPRYLIKTRGQQVTLSCSPISGHRSVSWYQQTPGQGLQFLFEYFSETQRNKGNFPGRFSGRQFSNSRSEMNVSTLELGDSALYLCASSDGQAGEKLFFGSGTQLSVL.

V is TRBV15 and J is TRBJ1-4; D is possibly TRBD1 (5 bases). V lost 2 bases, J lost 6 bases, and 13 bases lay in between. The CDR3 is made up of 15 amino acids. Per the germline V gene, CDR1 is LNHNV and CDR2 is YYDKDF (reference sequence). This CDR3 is CATSRRAWGDEKLFF. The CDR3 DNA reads TGTGCCACCAGCAGAAGGGCTTGGGGGGATGAAAAACTGTTTTTT. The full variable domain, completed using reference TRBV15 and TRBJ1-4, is DAMVIQNPRYQVTQFGKPVTLSCSQTLNHNVMYWYQQKSSQAPKLLFHYYDKDFNNEADTPDNFQSRRPNTSFCFLDIRSPGLGDTAMYLCATSRRAWGDEKLFFGSGTQLSVL.

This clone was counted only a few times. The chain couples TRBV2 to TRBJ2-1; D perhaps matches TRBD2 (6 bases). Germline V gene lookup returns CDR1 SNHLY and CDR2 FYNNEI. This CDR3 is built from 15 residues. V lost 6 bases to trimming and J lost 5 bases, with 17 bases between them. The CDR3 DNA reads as TGTGCCAGCAGCTCTGCGGGACTTACAAACAATGAGCAGTTCTTC. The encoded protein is CASSSAGLTNNEQFF.

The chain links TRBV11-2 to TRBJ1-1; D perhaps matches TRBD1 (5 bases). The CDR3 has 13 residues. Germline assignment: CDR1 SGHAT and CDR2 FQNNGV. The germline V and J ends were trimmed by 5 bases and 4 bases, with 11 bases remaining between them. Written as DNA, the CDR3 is TGTGCCAGCAGCCTAGGGGAGGGCACTGAAGCTTTCTTT. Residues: CASSLGEGTEAFF.